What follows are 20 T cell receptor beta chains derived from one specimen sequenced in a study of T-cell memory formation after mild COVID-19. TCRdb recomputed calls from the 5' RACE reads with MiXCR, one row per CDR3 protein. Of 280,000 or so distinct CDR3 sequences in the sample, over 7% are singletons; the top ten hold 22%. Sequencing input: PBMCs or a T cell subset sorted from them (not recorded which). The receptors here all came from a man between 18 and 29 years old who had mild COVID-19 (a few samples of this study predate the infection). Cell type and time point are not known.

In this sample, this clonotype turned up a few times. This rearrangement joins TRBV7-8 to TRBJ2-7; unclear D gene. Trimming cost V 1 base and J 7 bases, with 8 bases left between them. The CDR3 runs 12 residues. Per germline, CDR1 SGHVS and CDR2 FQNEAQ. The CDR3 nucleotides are TGTGCCAGCAGCTTAGGTCGACGGGAGCAGTACTTC. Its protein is CASSLGRREQYF.

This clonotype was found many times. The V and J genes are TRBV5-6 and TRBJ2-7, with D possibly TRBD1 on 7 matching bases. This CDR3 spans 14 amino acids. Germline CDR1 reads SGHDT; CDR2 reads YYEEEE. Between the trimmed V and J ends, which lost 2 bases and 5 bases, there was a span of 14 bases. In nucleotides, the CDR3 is TGTGCCAGCAGCTTCAGACAGGGACTCCACGAGCAGTACTTC. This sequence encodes CASSFRQGLHEQYF.

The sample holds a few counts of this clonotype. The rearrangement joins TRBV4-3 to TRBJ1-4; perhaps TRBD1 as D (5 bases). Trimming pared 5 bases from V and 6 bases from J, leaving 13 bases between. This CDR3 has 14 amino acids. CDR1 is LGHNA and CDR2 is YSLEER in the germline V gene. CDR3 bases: TGCGCCAGCAGCTACGGGACGGAAGATGAAAAACTGTTTTTT. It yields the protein CASSYGTEDEKLFF.

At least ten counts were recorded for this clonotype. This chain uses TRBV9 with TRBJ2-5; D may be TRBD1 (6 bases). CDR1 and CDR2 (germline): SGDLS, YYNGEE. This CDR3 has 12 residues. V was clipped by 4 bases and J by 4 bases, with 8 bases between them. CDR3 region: CASSQTGETQYF. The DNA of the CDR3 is TGTGCCAGCAGCCAGACAGGAGAGACCCAGTACTTC.

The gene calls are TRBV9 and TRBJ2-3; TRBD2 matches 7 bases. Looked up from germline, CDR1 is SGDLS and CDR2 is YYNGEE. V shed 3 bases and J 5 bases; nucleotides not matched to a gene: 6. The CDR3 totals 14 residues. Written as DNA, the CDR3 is TGTGCCAGCAGCGCCAATCAGCGGGGAGATACGCAGTATTTT. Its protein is CASSANQRGDTQYF.

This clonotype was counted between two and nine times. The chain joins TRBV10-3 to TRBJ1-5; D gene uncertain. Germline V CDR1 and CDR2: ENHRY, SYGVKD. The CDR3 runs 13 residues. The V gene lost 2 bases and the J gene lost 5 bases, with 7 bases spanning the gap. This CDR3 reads CAISETSDQPQHF. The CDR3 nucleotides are TGTGCCATCAGTGAGACCAGTGATCAGCCCCAGCATTTT.

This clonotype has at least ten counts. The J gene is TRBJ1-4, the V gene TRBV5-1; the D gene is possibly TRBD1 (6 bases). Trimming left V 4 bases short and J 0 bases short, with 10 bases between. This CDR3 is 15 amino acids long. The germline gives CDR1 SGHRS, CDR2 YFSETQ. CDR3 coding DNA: TGCGCCAGCAGCAGGACAGCGGCAACTAATGAAAAACTGTTTTTT. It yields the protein CASSRTAATNEKLFF.

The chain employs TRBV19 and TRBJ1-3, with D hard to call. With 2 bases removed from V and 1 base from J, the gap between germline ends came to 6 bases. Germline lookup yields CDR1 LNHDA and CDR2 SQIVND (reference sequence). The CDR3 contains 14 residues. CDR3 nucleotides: TGTGCCAGTAGTATAACCGCATCTGGAAACACCATATATTTT. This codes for CASSITASGNTIYF.

The CDR3 loop is CASNLEGGTEAFF. CDR3 sequence (DNA): TGTGCCAGTAATCTGGAGGGGGGCACTGAAGCTTTCTTT. V and J are TRBV19 and TRBJ1-1, with a possible D match to TRBD1 (6 bases). Trimming left V 7 bases short and J 4 bases short, with 13 bases between. The germline V gene encodes CDR1 LNHDA and CDR2 SQIVND (reference sequence). The CDR3 consists of 13 residues.

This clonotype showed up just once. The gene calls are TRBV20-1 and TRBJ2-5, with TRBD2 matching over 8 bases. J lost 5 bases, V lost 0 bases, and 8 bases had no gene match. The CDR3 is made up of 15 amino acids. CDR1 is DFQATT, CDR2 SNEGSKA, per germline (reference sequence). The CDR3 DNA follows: TGCAGTGCTAGAGATACGGGGGGGGCTGGGGAGACCCAGTACTTC. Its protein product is CSARDTGGAGETQYF.

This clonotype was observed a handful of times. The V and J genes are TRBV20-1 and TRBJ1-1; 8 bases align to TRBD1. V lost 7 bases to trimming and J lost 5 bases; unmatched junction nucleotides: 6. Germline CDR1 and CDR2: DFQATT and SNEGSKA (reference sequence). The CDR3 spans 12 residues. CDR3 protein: CSVSDRATEAFF. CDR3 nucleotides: TGCAGTGTTTCGGACAGGGCTACTGAAGCTTTCTTT.

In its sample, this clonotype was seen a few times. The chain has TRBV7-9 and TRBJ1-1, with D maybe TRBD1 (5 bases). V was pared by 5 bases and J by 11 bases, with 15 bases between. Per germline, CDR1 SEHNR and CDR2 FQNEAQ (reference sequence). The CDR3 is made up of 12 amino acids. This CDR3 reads CASSTQQAGAFF. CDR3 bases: TGTGCCAGCAGCACCCAACAGGCTGGGGCTTTCTTT.

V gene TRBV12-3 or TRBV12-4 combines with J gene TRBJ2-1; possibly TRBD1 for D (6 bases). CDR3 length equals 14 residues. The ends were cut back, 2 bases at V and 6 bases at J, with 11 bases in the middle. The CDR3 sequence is CASSLSARGNEQFF. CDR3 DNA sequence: TGTGCCAGCAGTTTATCGGCCAGGGGCAATGAGCAGTTCTTC.

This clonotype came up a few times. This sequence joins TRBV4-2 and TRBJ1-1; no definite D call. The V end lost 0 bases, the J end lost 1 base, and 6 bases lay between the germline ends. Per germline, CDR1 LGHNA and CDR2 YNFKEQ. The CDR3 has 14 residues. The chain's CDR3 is CASSQEASNTEAFF. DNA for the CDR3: TGTGCCAGCAGCCAAGAAGCCTCGAACACTGAAGCTTTCTTT.

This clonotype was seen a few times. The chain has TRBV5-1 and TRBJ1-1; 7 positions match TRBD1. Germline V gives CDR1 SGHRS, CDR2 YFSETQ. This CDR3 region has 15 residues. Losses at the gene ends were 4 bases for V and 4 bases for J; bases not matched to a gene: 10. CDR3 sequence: CASSHSSSGGTEAFF. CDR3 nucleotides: TGCGCCAGCAGCCACTCCTCCTCAGGGGGCACTGAAGCTTTCTTT.

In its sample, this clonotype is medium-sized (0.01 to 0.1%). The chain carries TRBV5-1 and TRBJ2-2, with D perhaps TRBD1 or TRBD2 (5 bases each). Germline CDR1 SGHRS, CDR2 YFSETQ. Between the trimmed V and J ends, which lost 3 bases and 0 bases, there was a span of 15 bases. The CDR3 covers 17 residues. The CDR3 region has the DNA TGCGCCAGCAGCTCGAACGGGGCTAACGCGAACACCGGGGAGCTGTTTTTT. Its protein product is CASSSNGANANTGELFF.

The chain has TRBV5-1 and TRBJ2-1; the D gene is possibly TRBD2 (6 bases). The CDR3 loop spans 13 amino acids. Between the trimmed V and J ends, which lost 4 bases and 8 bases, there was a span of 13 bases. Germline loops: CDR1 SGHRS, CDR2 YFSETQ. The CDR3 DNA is TGCGCCAGCAGCCACTCTAGCGTACATGAGCAGTTCTTC. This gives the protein CASSHSSVHEQFF.

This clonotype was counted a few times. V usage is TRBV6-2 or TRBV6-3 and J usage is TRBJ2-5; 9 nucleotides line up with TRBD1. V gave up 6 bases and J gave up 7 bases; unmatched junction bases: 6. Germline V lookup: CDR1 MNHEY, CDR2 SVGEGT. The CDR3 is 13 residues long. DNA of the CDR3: TGTGCCAGCAGCGTCCCGGGACAGGGGACCCAGTACTTC. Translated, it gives CASSVPGQGTQYF.

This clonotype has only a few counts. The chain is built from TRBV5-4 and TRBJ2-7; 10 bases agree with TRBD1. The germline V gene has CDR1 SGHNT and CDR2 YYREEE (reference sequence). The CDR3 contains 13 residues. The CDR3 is CASSVNTGTGVSV. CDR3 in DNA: TGTGCCAGCAGCGTTAACACCGGGACAGGGGTGTCCGTC.

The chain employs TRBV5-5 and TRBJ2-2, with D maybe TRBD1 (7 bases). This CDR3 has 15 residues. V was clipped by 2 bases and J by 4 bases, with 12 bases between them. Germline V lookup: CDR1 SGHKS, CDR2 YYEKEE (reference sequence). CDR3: CASSFYRGGTGELFF. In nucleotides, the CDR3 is TGTGCCAGCAGCTTTTACAGGGGAGGCACCGGGGAGCTGTTTTTT.